A single T cell receptor beta chain is shown here with its context. V shed 4 bases and J 4 bases; nucleotides not matched to a gene: 6. Germline V gives CDR1 GTSNPN, CDR2 SVGIG (reference sequence). The CDR3 is 14 amino acids. Source study methods: Nucleated cell number was recorded as an estimate derived from reference gene primer amplification. The method was immunoSEQ multiplex PCR; TCRdb's version includes in-frame clones alone and lacks a portion of them. V, J and clone size were drawn from that table, and D and trimming were deduced from the DNA. The sample shows more than 200,000 clones, approximately 86% of them seen only once. The data were obtained in a study of blood T cell repertoires in COVID-19. Study context: From the United States, Italy and Spain came samples of acute and convalescent COVID-19.

The specimen was peripheral blood. This chain connects TRBV30 to TRBJ1-2; 10 bases map to TRBD1. The TCR originated in a man younger than 45 with active or convalescent COVID-19. CDR3 in amino acids: CAWMGQGFFYGYTF. Here the CDR3 DNA reads TGTGCCTGGATGGGACAGGGGTTCTTCTATGGCTACACCTTC. The full variable domain, its missing parts supplied by reference TRBV30 and TRBJ1-2, is SQTIHQWPATLVQPVGSPLSLECTVEGTSNPNLYWYRQAAGRGLQLLFYSVGIGQISSEVPQNLSASRPQDRQFILSSKKLLLSDSGFYLCAWMGQGFFYGYTFGSGTRLTVV.